Below, one T cell receptor (beta chain) is given with its context. This sample stems from a study of shared clonotypes between healthy human individuals. The method was immunoSEQ multiplex PCR; TCRdb's version includes in-frame clones alone and lacks a portion of them. The repertoire includes over a million clones, more than 75% of them detected once, and 0.5% to 0.65% sits in the top ten. J was trimmed by 3 bases and V by 5 bases; bases with no gene match: 6. Germline V CDR1 and CDR2: MNHNY, SVGAGI (reference sequence). This CDR3 contains 14 residues. V is TRBV6-6 and J is TRBJ2-5; 7 bases align to TRBD1. The sequence came from a man between 18 and 29 years old in good health. Some clones in this sample may be carry-over from other donors' samples. Sample: memory CD4+ T cells from PBMCs. Regarding subset: CD45RA-negative fraction. DNA for the CDR3: TGTGCCAGCAGTCGTTCCGGGACAGAAGAGACCCAGTACTTC. Protein product: CASSRSGTEETQYF.